The 13 T cell receptor beta chains below come from one sample, sequenced in a study of tumor-infiltrating lymphocytes in primary liver carcinoma. Scientists recovered RNA and DNA together from roughly 18-30 mg of unsorted bulk tissue. Production of TCR beta cDNA used roughly 0.55 ug total RNA together with a constant-region primer. Nested multiplex PCR, run for three rounds with slightly modified ARM-PCR, yielded TCR beta libraries. Two initial PCR rounds of about 9 cycles each paired TRBV1-TRBV30 forward primers with a C-beta reverse primer. Each CDR3 protein gets one entry after TCRdb re-called the multiplex PCR reads with MiXCR. This sample carries around 190,000 distinct CDR3 sequences, just under 85% of them seen once, and the ten largest clones take roughly 20%. The sample was tumor tissue from primary liver carcinoma. Receptors were obtained from a man aged 35-49 years with primary liver carcinoma and hepatitis B virus infection.

Note on this clonotype: Mismatch with germline at one junction end may stem from a read error. The J gene is TRBJ2-1, the V gene TRBV24-1; D uncertain. The germline gives CDR1 KGHDR, CDR2 SFDVKD. This CDR3 contains 12 residues. CDR3 nucleotide sequence: TGTGCCACCACTGAACTTCAAGACGAGCTGTTCTTC. Its translation is CATTELQDELFF.

The chain joins TRBV6-5 to TRBJ2-1; 7 bases map to TRBD2. The CDR3 loop spans 11 amino acids. Looked up from germline, CDR1 is MNHEY and CDR2 is SVGAGI. Written as DNA, the CDR3 is TGTGAAAGCGGGATCGGGGGTGAGCAGTTCTTC. It codes for CESGIGGEQFF.

The table lists this clonotype with many counts. V is TRBV28 and J is TRBJ1-5; 7 bases are a match to TRBD1. The CDR3 loop spans 16 amino acids. V dropped 7 bases and J dropped 7; count of bases not matched to a gene: 16. Germline V lookup: CDR1 MDHEN, CDR2 SYDVKM. CDR3 DNA: TGTGCCAGCACCATTAACCGGGACAGAGGTGGCCAGCCCCAGCATTTT. Protein sequence: CASTINRDRGGQPQHF.

The chain combines TRBV12-3 or TRBV12-4 with TRBJ2-1, with D possibly being TRBD2 (5 bases). V was shortened by 7 bases and J by 4 bases, with 17 bases between the two germline ends. The CDR3 length is 15 residues. Here the CDR3 reads CASTLSGGRYNEQFF. The DNA of the CDR3 is TGTGCCAGCACTCTCTCAGGCGGGCGGTACAATGAGCAGTTCTTC.

A note on this clonotype: The junction does not match germline at one end; this may be a read error. The chain uses TRBV12-3 or TRBV12-4 and TRBJ2-3, with 8 bases aligning to TRBD1. The length of the CDR3 is 15 residues. In DNA, the CDR3 is TGTGCCAGCAGTTGGGACAGGAATGGATCAGATACGCCGTATTTT. Translation gives CASSWDRNGSDTPYF.

This chain connects TRBV4-1 to TRBJ1-1, with TRBD1 identical over 7 bases. The CDR3 has 17 amino acids. V dropped 6 bases and J dropped 7; count of bases not matched to a gene: 20. The germline CDR1 and CDR2 sequences are MGHRA and YSYEKL. CDR3 amino acids: CASRSIFTGVVIDEAFF. DNA of the CDR3: TGCGCCAGCAGGTCTATTTTCACAGGGGTTGTGATTGATGAAGCTTTCTTT.

The chain combines TRBV29-1 with TRBJ1-1; unclear D gene. Per the germline V gene, CDR1 is SQVTM and CDR2 is ANQGSEA. There are 11 residues in the CDR3. V dropped 6 bases and J dropped 2 bases, with 7 bases sitting between them. The CDR3 nucleotides read TGCAGCGTCCGCCTTAACACTGAAGCTTTCTTT. It translates to CSVRLNTEAFF.

Regarding this clonotype: The junction departs from germline at one end; a sequencing error may be responsible. The chain carries TRBV11-3 and TRBJ2-1, with a weak D call TRBD1 (5 bases). The CDR3 loop spans 14 amino acids. Germline values: CDR1 SGHNT, CDR2 YENEEA. The CDR3 DNA reads TGTGCCAGCACTTTAGGGGTCAGCAACAATGAGCACTTCTTC. Encoded protein: CASTLGVSNNEHFF.

As concerns this clonotype: A read error may be the cause here, since a much bigger clone is one base away. The genes are TRBV30 and TRBJ1-6, with D uncertain. The germline gives CDR1 GTSNPN, CDR2 SVGIG (reference sequence). The CDR3 sequence is 12 residues long. The CDR3 region has the DNA TGTGCCTGTAGTGGACCCAATTCACCCCTCCACTTT. It translates to CACSGPNSPLHF.

Many counts were recorded for this clonotype. The rearrangement joins TRBV30 to TRBJ1-5; D gene uncertain. The V and J ends lost 3 bases and 1 base respectively, with 10 bases between them. CDR3 length: 14 amino acids. Per germline, CDR1 GTSNPN and CDR2 SVGIG (reference sequence). The CDR3 reads CAWRAEPSNQPQHF. The CDR3 DNA reads TGTGCCTGGAGGGCCGAGCCGAGCAATCAGCCCCAGCATTTT.

Concerning this clonotype itself: At one end the junction does not follow the germline gene, possibly because of a read error. This chain links TRBV6-5 with TRBJ2-7; 7 nucleotides agree with TRBD2. From germline, CDR1 is MNHEY and CDR2 SVGAGI. There are 14 residues in the CDR3. The CDR3 nucleotides read TGTGCCGGCAGTTCTTCAGCGGGACGGGGCGAGCAATACTTC. It encodes CAGSSSAGRGEQYF.

Points on this clonotype: The junction does not match germline at one end; this may be a read error. The chain uses TRBV11-1 and TRBJ2-3; D may be TRBD2 (5 bases). Germline CDR1 and CDR2: SGHAT and FQDESV (reference sequence). The CDR3 extends over 15 amino acids. CDR3 loop: CVSSLPRESTDTHYF. CDR3 coding DNA: TGTGTCAGTAGTTTGCCGAGGGAGAGCACAGATACGCATTATTTT.

With regard to this clonotype: Its ends do not fully match the called genes, so a read error is possible. The chain joins TRBV29-1 to TRBJ1-2; TRBD1 is a possible D gene (6 bases). The CDR3 totals 14 residues. Looked up from germline, CDR1 is SQVTM and CDR2 is ANQGSEA. The CDR3 coding sequence is TGCAACGTCAAGTTTGGACAGTCGATCTATGACTACATCTTC. This translates into CNVKFGQSIYDYIF.